This T cell receptor (beta chain) was identified during a study of TIL therapy for anti-PD-1-resistant metastatic lung cancer. The CDR3 is made up of 12 amino acids. V lost 8 bases to trimming and J lost 4 bases, with 9 bases between them. Germline loops: CDR1 LNHDA, CDR2 SQIVND (reference sequence). The immunoSEQ assay was v3. This table comes from immunoSEQ multiplex PCR, and its TCRdb copy is limited to in-frame clones, with some not included. The sample consists of under 100,000 clones, about three fifths of them appearing once. This clone was counted at least ten times. Noted time point: pre-treatment sample, taken before nivolumab and TIL therapy. The tumor samples were excised metastases, mostly pleural nodules or supraclavicular lymph nodes.

The sequences come from tumor tissue, collected at baseline. The chain couples TRBV19 to TRBJ1-5, with a tentative D call TRBD1 (5 bases). The sequence was obtained from a person aged 25-85 years with non-small cell lung cancer. The CDR3 loop reads CASQGENQPQHF. CDR3 nucleotides: TGTGCCAGTCAGGGAGAGAATCAGCCCCAGCATTTT.